This section outlines one TCR beta chain sequence together with its context. Trimming took 7 bases from V and 3 from J; bases not matched to a gene: 8. This CDR3 has 14 amino acids. CDR1 and CDR2 from the germline V gene are MNHEY and SVGAGI. This record comes from a study of blood T cell repertoires in COVID-19. In the original workflow: Nucleated cell counts were estimated from reference gene primer amplification. Repertoires were generated with immunoSEQ multiplex PCR, while TCRdb's copy carries only in-frame clones and drops some. V and J calls and clone size come straight from that table; D and trimming were deduced from the DNA. The repertoire consists of a few hundred thousand clones, with over 75% occurring once and the leading ten covering 1.9%.

The sequenced sample was PBMCs or T cells enriched from blood (not recorded which). The sequence was obtained from a man aged 40-50 years in a cohort exposed to, infected with or recovered from COVID-19 (not recorded which). The rearrangement uses TRBV6-5 and TRBJ2-5, with 7 nucleotides matching TRBD2. The CDR3, as DNA: TGTGCCAGCACCAATGCCGGACTAGAAGAGACCCAGTACTTC. This codes for CASTNAGLEETQYF.